The entry below gives a single TCR beta chain sequence along with its context. Its antigen has not been determined. Base qualities are missing; no much larger clone stands one base away. The cohort was made up of several hundred healthy bone marrow donors. At the time of sampling, every cohort member was nominally healthy, though immune exposures that went unrecorded were likely present. CMV serostatus was recorded as positive for about 310 and negative for about 50% of the roughly 670 cohort members, whereas no CMV serostatus was recorded for the donor in question. A peripheral blood sample was provided by each donor, and peripheral blood mononuclear cells were used for TCR beta sequencing. The Qiagen DNeasy Blood Extraction Kit was used to extract genomic DNA from the blood cell samples. The data originate from a study of cytomegalovirus exposure and HLA in healthy donors (dated by TCRdb to 2016 to 2017). Concerning the study at large: An earlier analysis of approximately 640 of the donors reported more than 250 Gb of sequence data and around 120 million unique TCR beta sequences from roughly 180 million T cells. The study used immunosequencing to profile the T cell repertoires of approximately 650 subjects and linked those repertoires to cytomegalovirus serostatus. Of the 300 to 400 genotyped donors, around 81% fell in the genetic ancestry cluster associated with self-reported Caucasian donors. The aim of the study was to test whether cataloging public T cell receptors could identify signatures of past pathogen exposure. Every repertoire in the discovery cohort had been generated on one and the same sequencing platform. Four or five DR-DQ haplotypes were handled as single units for association and clustering, since linkage in the cohort was strong. In a later analysis, previously published TCR beta repertoires from several hundred donors were re-analyzed and high-resolution HLA genotyping was added so that TCR occurrence patterns could be studied. A later genetic analysis took genome-wide SNP genotypes for about three fifths of the 666 donors and used that subset as a discovery cohort. An earlier analysis of 587 of the donors applied high-throughput TCR beta sequencing to assess whether each TCR beta V gene segment acted as functional or pseudogenic. A separate validation cohort of roughly 130 different subjects was used in addition to the roughly 670-subject first cohort. About 280 gigabases of sequencing data and around 85 million unique TCR sequences made up an early release that covered several hundred HLA-typed donors. Donor age, sex, ethnicity and CMV serostatus were compiled together with the repertoire data. The number of typed donors differed by locus: about 620-640 for A, B, C, DRB1 and DQB1; approximately 540 for DQA1; fewer than 610 for DPA1; and approximately 450 for DPB1. HLA typing included class I and class II loci at four-digit resolution. Rather than using new phenotypic data, the later analysis identified candidate immune exposures from TCR beta sequences and from how often those sequences occurred across donors. To predict cytomegalovirus infection status, the study combined high-throughput TCR immunosequencing, statistical association of individual TCRs with disease status, and machine learning. On average, roughly 240,000 unique TCR beta nucleotide sequences were sequenced per donor among a few hundred genotyped donors of the cohort, with 15% to 20% of those sequences being non-productive. Here is what the overall study found, with its caveats: An earlier analysis of approximately 590 of the donors showed that most TCR beta V segments appeared in productive rearrangements either about 87% or about 30% of the time, which broadly matched IMGT annotations. Because counts were too low, about 18 rarely observed V segments, including chromosome 9 orphons, were excluded from the earlier analysis of several hundred of the donors. Presence/absence analyses assumed roughly uniform sequencing depth across donors, an assumption that may not hold. A further reported finding was that TCR beta sequences accurately predicted the HLA-A and HLA-B alleles for most subjects in the first cohort. In a later genetic analysis, fewer N-insertions in productive TCRs were reported among donors in an Asian-associated ancestry cluster than the roughly 700-donor mean. The study listed around 160 TCR beta chains as associated with cytomegalovirus. In a later analysis, HLA-associated TCR beta chains showed more clonal expansion and lower generation probabilities than non-associated chains that were equally common. Correlated functional status among segregating V segments might reflect linkage disequilibrium, but an unknown experimental factor could not be ruled out. In a later genetic analysis, a missense DCLRE1C variant was associated with V-gene and J-gene trimming of TCR beta chains, and the association was replicated in an independent cohort. In vitro tests confirmed that a few of the cytomegalovirus-associated TCR beta chains recognize cytomegalovirus antigens. In a later analysis, most CMV-associated TCR beta chains were found to appear HLA-restricted, with HLA associations seemingly driven largely by CMV exposure. A cluster of highly shared sequence variants was judged likely to represent a technical artifact of the sequencing pipeline. Because some donors lacked HLA typing at each locus, the association tests relied only on the typed subset. In both the original and validation cohorts, the classifier was reported to diagnose cytomegalovirus status with high specificity and sensitivity. The only immune exposure information available for the cohort was CMV serostatus. The authors suggested that the approach could potentially be generalized to other disease states and immunological phenotypes. According to a later analysis, TCR association rates differed among HLA loci, with DRB1 alleles showing the most associated TCRs and HLA-C alleles showing the fewest. Most TCR sequences were seen in very few donors, while some public TCRs were found in many individuals. A later analysis reported that several top co-occurrence clusters appeared linked to parvovirus B19, influenza, CMV and Epstein-Barr virus. Because the 87-base-pair reads could not distinguish some IMGT-functional V segments, including TRBV6-2 and TRBV6-3, those segments were excluded. When HLA alleles, especially DR and DQ, strongly co-occurred, TCR associations were difficult to assign to individual alleles. At a false discovery rate of 0.05, a later analysis linked under 20,000 TCR beta sequences to specific HLA alleles. The cohort was sequenced for TCR beta chains only, and without alpha or paired-chain data the features that could be detected were limited.

There are 15 amino acids in the CDR3, from cysteine to phenylalanine inclusive. Only CDR3 DNA is held: 45 bases, read in frame from base 1. Trimming removed 5 bases from V and 4 bases from J, leaving 17 bases between the germline ends. In the germline V gene, CDR1 corresponds to MNHNS and CDR2 to SASEGT. Receptor amplification or capture employed the immunoSEQ multiplex PCR assay. For the multiplex PCR, a mixture combining 60 forward primers for TCR Vbeta segments and 13 reverse primers for TCR Jbeta segments was used. The CDR3 region of rearranged TCR beta genes was amplified from genomic DNA by a multiplex PCR assay. The Illumina HiSeq System was used to sequence the amplified TCR beta libraries as 87-base-pair reads. The source study handled its data this way. A later analysis counted around 72 million unique TCR beta chains across the 650 to 700 repertoires, and 10 million to 12 million of these chains were shared by at least two donors. To remove PCR and sequencing errors, raw reads were error-corrected and collapsed into unique sequences using a nearest-neighbor algorithm that merged closely related sequences. CDR3 sequences were aligned to IMGT reference sequences to assign V, D and J gene segments. For a sequence to be retained, a match of at least six nucleotides to both a V gene segment and a J gene segment was required. Rearrangements were called productive when the CDR3 lacked stop codons and stayed in frame with V and J; all others were non-productive. CDR3 was defined by IMGT convention, running from the second conserved V-encoded cysteine to the conserved J-encoded phenylalanine. Sequences without an unambiguous match to a single V gene segment were excluded from the earlier analysis of a few hundred of the donors. In an earlier analysis of around 590 of the donors, a V segment was called functional when productive rearrangements were above 56.7%, and segregating when the standard deviation between donors exceeded 5%. A statistical classification framework was built to diagnose cytomegalovirus status from the catalog of TCR beta chain sequences. In a later analysis, V and J genes were assigned by comparing TCR nucleotide sequences against IMGT/GENE-DB human TR gene sequences. In a later analysis, CDR3 sequences and most-parsimonious VDJ recombination scenarios were assigned using the TCRdist pipeline. In a later analysis, each TCR beta chain was defined by its CDR3 amino acid sequence together with its V-gene family, and reads without a unique V-gene family were excluded. A later analysis removed 550 to 700 highly shared, low-generation-probability nucleotide sequences to deal with suspected cross-contamination and a sequencing artifact. A later analysis calculated a clonal expansion index for each public chain from normalized within-repertoire ranks of inferred template counts. In a later analysis, generation probabilities were computed with a VDJ recombination model fitted to out-of-frame rearrangements, and the resulting probabilities were checked against IGoR. Hypergeometric tests were used in a later analysis to score TCR-TCR, TCR-HLA and TCR-CMV co-occurrence, with a repertoire-size bias correction applied to the TCR pairs. To estimate false discovery rates, a later analysis permuted the HLA or CMV assignments 20 times. In a later analysis, co-occurring TCRs were grouped with DBSCAN, and TCRdist sequence similarity was added when clustering was performed within HLA-allele-positive subsets. Repertoires with fewer than 30,000 or more than 120,000 public chains, plus five repertoires with anomalous nucleotide sharing, were excluded from co-occurrence clustering. Here the immuneACCESS table is served through TCRdb, limited to in-frame sequences with V and J called. Missing clones are a known gap in these copies; in checked studies unresolved V genes cover under half, and the rest lacks a known reason. That table supplies the V and J calls and clone size; D and trimming were determined from the DNA. Across this sample there are some 150,000 clones, with roughly 80% seen only once. 3.5% of the sample rests with the top ten.

Input material: PBMCs. This sequence uses TRBV6-1 and TRBJ1-1; a confident D gene designation cannot be given. This TCR was recovered from a human donor in good health. The CDR3 protein sequence reads: CASSPRSGLVTEAFF. The nucleotides are TGTGCCAGCAGTCCGCGGTCGGGGTTAGTCACTGAAGCTTTCTTT.